The rows below give T cell receptor beta chains drawn from one sample of a study of somatic mutations in cytotoxic T cells in rheumatoid arthritis. Only in-frame clones appear in the TCRdb table, and some are missing; sequencing was by immunoSEQ multiplex PCR. Among approximately 23,000 clones listed, approximately 80% were seen once. Material: CD8+ T cells sorted from blood. All receptors derive from an adult with rheumatoid arthritis. CDR3s include the opening cysteine and the closing phenylalanine or tryptophan. The order of the fields is clone size, J gene, D gene, V gene, CDR3 DNA, CDR3 protein. A D gene is named only where the DNA matches it firmly. For some rows the clone size is stated as once, few or many, or as a class when expanded; others skip it.

>-|TRBJ1-2|TRBD1|TRBV6-5
TGTGCCAGCAGTGTCGAACAGGGGTTCGGTGGCTACACCTTC
CASSVEQGFGGYTF
>few|TRBJ1-1|TRBD1|TRBV5-4
TGTGCCAGCAGCTTGTATCCTCCACAGGGGGCAACTGAAGCTTTCTTT
CASSLYPPQGATEAFF
>once|TRBJ1-1|-|TRBV25-1
TGTGCCAGCAGTGAATACGACATGAACACTGAAGCTTTCTTT
CASSEYDMNTEAFF
>-|TRBJ2-5|-|TRBV6-1
TGTGCCAGCAGTGAAGGGGCAGGACAAGAGACCCAGTACTTC
CASSEGAGQETQYF
>-|TRBJ1-2|-|TRBV6-5
TGTGCCAGCAGTTACTCAGGCCCGGAGGGCTACACCTTC
CASSYSGPEGYTF
>once|TRBJ1-1|-|TRBV21-1
TGTGCCAGCAGGAATAAGGACAGGACGAACACTGAAGCTTTCTTT
CASRNKDRTNTEAFF
>few|TRBJ2-1|-|TRBV5-1
TGCGCCAGCAGCTTGCACTCGGACGGTTACAATGAGCAGTTCTTC
CASSLHSDGYNEQFF
>few|TRBJ1-5|TRBD1|TRBV7-3
TGTGCCAGCAGCCAGGGGGGCTATCAGCCCCAGCATTTT
CASSQGGYQPQHF
>-|TRBJ1-4|-|TRBV12-5
TGTGCTAGTGGTTTGGTGGAAAAGAATAATGAAAAACTGTTTTTT
CASGLVEKNNEKLFF
>once|TRBJ2-2|-|TRBV21-1
TGTGCCAGCAGAAAGGGAAGGGGCTCGAACACCGGGGAGCTGTTTTTT
CASRKGRGSNTGELFF
>-|TRBJ2-7|TRBD1|TRBV4-2
TGTGCCAGCAGCCAGGCGGGACAGGGGAACCACGAGCAGTACTTC
CASSQAGQGNHEQYF
>-|TRBJ2-7|-|TRBV4-2
TGTGCCAGCAGCCAAGATTTTTCGGGGGGCCTCTACGAGCAGTACTTC
CASSQDFSGGLYEQYF
>-|TRBJ2-1|-|TRBV9
TGTGCCAGCAGCATCGCAGGGTTGGGCAATGAGCAGTTCTTC
CASSIAGLGNEQFF
>few|TRBJ1-1|-|TRBV6-4
TGTGCCAGCAGTGACAAGGGGCCGGAGGGTGAAGCTTTCTTT
CASSDKGPEGEAFF
>-|TRBJ1-4|TRBD1|TRBV4-3
TGCGCCAGCAGCCAAGATTGGCGACAGGGTGGGAATGAAAAACTGTTTTTT
CASSQDWRQGGNEKLFF
>-|TRBJ1-5|-|TRBV5-3
TGTGCCAGAAGCTTGGGGAGTCGGCGTCAGCCCCAGCATTTT
CARSLGSRRQPQHF
>once|TRBJ1-2|-|TRBV7-9
TGTGCCAGCAGCACCCAGGGTCCGGGCTACACCTTC
CASSTQGPGYTF
>-|TRBJ2-2|-|TRBV5-4
TGTGCCAGCAGCTTGCAGGGGCCCGGGGAGCTGTTTTTT
CASSLQGPGELFF
>-|TRBJ2-5|TRBD2|TRBV27
TGTGCCAGCAGTTTGGGGACTAGCGGGAGGGAGACCCAGTACTTC
CASSLGTSGRETQYF
>once|TRBJ2-6|-|TRBV4-3
TGCGCCAGCAGCCAAGATCGTATCACCACCTCTGGGGCCAACGTCCTGACTTTC
CASSQDRITTSGANVLTF
>-|TRBJ2-5|TRBD2|TRBV27
TGTGCCAGCAGTTCCTGGACTAGCGGGATGAGGTGGGAAGAGACCCAGTACTTC
CASSSWTSGMRWEETQYF
>-|TRBJ2-1|TRBD2|TRBV30
TGTGCCTGGAGTGTAGGGAGCGGGAGCAATGAGCAGTTCTTC
CAWSVGSGSNEQFF
>once|TRBJ2-7|TRBD1|TRBV7-9
TGTGCCAGCAGCCACCCGGCCACGGGACAGAACTACGAGCAGTACTTC
CASSHPATGQNYEQYF
>few|TRBJ2-3|TRBD2|TRBV13
TGTGCCAGCAGCTCACCTATAGCGGGGCCCACGCAGTATTTT
CASSSPIAGPTQYF
>-|TRBJ2-1|TRBD2|TRBV28
TGTGCCAGCAGTTTACTTCTGACTAGCGGACTGATAAATGAGCAGTTCTTC
CASSLLLTSGLINEQFF
>few|TRBJ2-7|TRBD2|TRBV6-5
TGTGCCAGCAGTTACTCGGCTAGCGGGAGAGCGGAGCAGTACTTC
CASSYSASGRAEQYF
>-|TRBJ2-7|-|TRBV5-6
TGTGCCAGCAGCTTGTATGGTCAGTGGGCGGACGAGCAGTACTTC
CASSLYGQWADEQYF
>-|TRBJ2-2|TRBD1|TRBV9
TGTGCCAGCAGCGTAGGGGGACAGGGGGAGACCACCGGGGAGCTGTTTTTT
CASSVGGQGETTGELFF
>once|TRBJ2-7|-|TRBV6-1
TGTGCCAGCAGTGAAGTGTTTTACGAGCAGTACTTC
CASSEVFYEQYF
>-|TRBJ1-5|-|TRBV6-1
TGTGCCAGCAGTAGCCTGGCAGGGGACTTCCAGCCCCAGCATTTT
CASSSLAGDFQPQHF
>-|TRBJ2-7|-|TRBV2
TGTGCCAGCATCTTAGGAAACTACGAGCAGTACTTC
CASILGNYEQYF
>-|TRBJ1-2|-|TRBV7-9
TGTGCCAGCAGCTTAGCGGGCGCATCTTTCTATGGCTACACCTTC
CASSLAGASFYGYTF
>-|TRBJ2-1|-|TRBV30
TGTGCCTGGAGTGCCTCGTCCTTGCGGAGGAAGAATGAGCAGTTCTTC
CAWSASSLRRKNEQFF
>-|TRBJ2-1|TRBD2|TRBV4-2
TGTGCCAGCAGCCAAGGGTCGACTAGCGGGTACTACAATGAGCAGTTCTTC
CASSQGSTSGYYNEQFF
>-|TRBJ1-4|-|TRBV4-3
TGCGCCAGCAGCCAAGATGGGGAAACAACTAATGAAAAACTGTTTTTT
CASSQDGETTNEKLFF
>-|TRBJ1-2|-|TRBV5-4
TGTGCCAGCAGCAGGGTGAGCTCCATTATCCTCTATGGCTACACCTTC
CASSRVSSIILYGYTF